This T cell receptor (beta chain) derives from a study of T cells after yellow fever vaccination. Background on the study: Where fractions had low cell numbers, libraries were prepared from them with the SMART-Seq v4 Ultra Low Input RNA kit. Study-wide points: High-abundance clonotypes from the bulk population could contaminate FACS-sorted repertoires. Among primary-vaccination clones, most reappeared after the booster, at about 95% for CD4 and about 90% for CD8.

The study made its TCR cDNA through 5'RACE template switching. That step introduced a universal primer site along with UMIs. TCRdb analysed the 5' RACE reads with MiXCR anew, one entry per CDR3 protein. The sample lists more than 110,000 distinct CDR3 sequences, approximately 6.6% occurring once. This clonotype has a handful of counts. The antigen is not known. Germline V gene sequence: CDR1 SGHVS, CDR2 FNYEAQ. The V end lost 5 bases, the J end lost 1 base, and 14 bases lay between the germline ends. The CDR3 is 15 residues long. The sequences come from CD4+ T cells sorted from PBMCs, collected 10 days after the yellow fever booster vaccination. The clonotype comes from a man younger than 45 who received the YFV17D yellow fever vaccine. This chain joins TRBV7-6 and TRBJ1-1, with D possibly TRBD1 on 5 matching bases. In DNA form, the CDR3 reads TGTGCCAGCAGCCAGGGCCTCGTGGGGAACACTGAAGCTTTCTTT. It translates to CASSQGLVGNTEAFF. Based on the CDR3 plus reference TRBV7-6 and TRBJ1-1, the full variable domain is GAGVSQSPRYKVTKRGQDVALRCDPISGHVSLYWYRQALGQGPEFLTYFNYEAQQDKSGLPNDRFSAERPEGSISTLTIQRTEQRDSAMYRCASSQGLVGNTEAFFGQGTRLTVV.